The 6 T cell receptor beta chains below were found in one sample sequenced in a study of early T cells in non-severe SARS-CoV-2 infection. A single record per CDR3 protein comes from TCRdb applying MiXCR to the 5' RACE reads. Of about 67,000 distinct CDR3 sequences in the sample, 11% were seen once. The sample was whole blood. The receptors come from an adult who was a healthcare worker with PCR-confirmed SARS-CoV-2 infection or an uninfected control (not recorded which).

This clonotype was detected only a few times. This chain joins TRBV30 and TRBJ1-6; D remains unclear. V lost 5 bases, J lost 2 bases, and 7 bases lay in between. Germline V gene lookup returns CDR1 GTSNPN and CDR2 SVGIG (reference sequence). CDR3 size: 13 residues. CDR3 in DNA: TGTGCCTGGCGACATGCCTATAATTCACCCCTCCACTTT. Amino acid sequence: CAWRHAYNSPLHF. The complete variable domain, with remaining parts taken from reference TRBV30 and TRBJ1-6, reads SQTIHQWPATLVQPVGSPLSLECTVEGTSNPNLYWYRQAAGRGLQLLFYSVGIGQISSEVPQNLSASRPQDRQFILSSKKLLLSDSGFYLCAWRHAYNSPLHFGNGTRLTVT.

This clonotype was observed a few times. CDR3 sequence reads: CASSRGGAGGNEQFF. CDR3 DNA: TGTGCCAGCAGTCGCGGGGGCGCGGGGGGAAATGAGCAGTTCTTC. V usage is TRBV12-3 or TRBV12-4 and J usage is TRBJ2-1; 8 nucleotides agree with TRBD2. The CDR3 has 15 residues. Losses at the gene ends were 5 bases for V and 7 bases for J; bases not matched to a gene: 10.

This clonotype was seen ten or more times. The chain employs TRBV7-3 and TRBJ2-5; TRBD2 might be the D (5 bases). This CDR3 has 13 amino acids. Trimming took off 1 base at V and 3 bases at J, with 6 bases between the two ends. Germline values: CDR1 SGHTA, CDR2 FQGTGA. The CDR3 here is CASSLRREETQYF. CDR3 nucleotide sequence: TGTGCCAGCAGCTTAAGGCGGGAAGAGACCCAGTACTTC. Filled out from reference TRBV7-3 and TRBJ2-5, the complete variable domain reads GAGVSQTPSNKVTEKGKYVELRCDPISGHTALYWYRQSLGQGPEFLIYFQGTGAADDSGLPNDRFFAVRPEGSVSTLKIQRTERGDSAVYLCASSLRREETQYFGPGTRLLVL.

This clonotype was seen repeatedly, ten times or more. This chain links TRBV20-1 with TRBJ2-1; TRBD2 matches 8 bases. This CDR3 is built from 15 residues. Germline CDR1 is DFQATT and CDR2 is SNEGSKA (reference sequence). The ends lost 3 bases at V and 3 bases at J; junction bases unmatched: 7. The CDR3 region has the DNA TGCAGTGCTAGCTCTCTCGGGGGGGACTACAATGAGCAGTTCTTC. Protein product: CSASSLGGDYNEQFF.

Ten or more counts support this clonotype. The V gene is TRBV6-1, the J gene TRBJ1-6; D unresolved. V lost 1 base and J lost 10, with 8 bases in between. The CDR3 extends over 13 amino acids. Germline V gene lookup returns CDR1 MNHNS and CDR2 SASEGT. Here the CDR3 reads CASSEGPGSPLHF. Written as DNA, the CDR3 is TGTGCCAGCAGTGAAGGGCCGGGGTCACCCCTCCACTTT.

This clonotype came up many times. This rearrangement joins TRBV27 to TRBJ2-7, with 11 bases fitting TRBD2. The CDR3 spans 15 residues. V shed 3 bases, J shed 4 bases, and the junction held 5 bases outside the gene matches. Germline CDR1 reads MNHEY; CDR2 reads SMNVEV (reference sequence). CDR3 region: CASSFGLAGGYEQYF. The CDR3 nucleotides read TGTGCCAGCAGTTTCGGTCTAGCGGGAGGTTACGAGCAGTACTTC.